Listed below are T cell receptor beta chains from one sample, sequenced in a study of blood T cells in healthy people across ages. TCRdb re-called the 5' RACE reads through MiXCR, storing one row per CDR3 protein. The repertoire holds fewer than 2 million distinct CDR3 sequences, with around 42% as singletons. Sequencing was performed on blood. These receptor sequences come from a human donor in good health. CDR3s include the opening cysteine and the closing phenylalanine or tryptophan. The order of the fields is clone size, D gene, V gene, J gene, CDR3 protein, CDR3 DNA. The D gene is left open where the match is weak. Clone size, where shown, is once, few, many, or a class for clones that have expanded.

>.|TRBD1|TRBV6-1|TRBJ1-2
CASRPRGNGAYGYTF
TGTGCCAGTCGCCCCAGGGGGAACGGAGCCTATGGCTACACCTTC
>.|TRBD1|TRBV5-1|TRBJ2-7
CASSLGQGVPYEQYF
TGCGCCAGCAGCTTGGGACAGGGGGTCCCCTACGAGCAGTACTTC
>.|.|TRBV5-1|TRBJ2-3
CASKSQRTDTQYF
TGCGCCAGCAAGTCGCAGCGCACAGATACGCAGTATTTT
>.|.|TRBV7-2|TRBJ1-3
CASNQGSLGPNTIYF
TGTGCCAGCAACCAGGGTTCGTTGGGCCCAAACACCATATATTTT
>few|.|TRBV6-2/TRBV6-3|TRBJ1-5
CASNRTPPLSNQPQHF
TGTGCCAGCAACAGGACACCGCCGCTTAGCAATCAGCCCCAGCATTTT
>few|TRBD1|TRBV4-1|TRBJ2-1
CATKGSDRGNEQFF
TGCGCCACCAAGGGCTCCGACAGGGGCAATGAGCAGTTCTTC
>few|TRBD1|TRBV5-5|TRBJ1-4
CASSWDSSRTEKLFF
TGTGCCAGCAGCTGGGACAGTTCGAGAACTGAAAAACTGTTTTTT
>.|TRBD1|TRBV7-9|TRBJ2-4
CASSQPTGENIQYF
TGTGCCAGCAGCCAACCGACAGGGGAGAACATTCAGTACTTC
>.|TRBD2|TRBV7-2|TRBJ2-3
CASSSTSGEDTQYF
TGTGCCAGCAGCTCGACTAGCGGGGAAGATACGCAGTATTTT
>.|.|TRBV5-1|TRBJ1-2
CASSASEYGYTF
TGCGCCAGCAGCGCGTCAGAGTATGGCTACACCTTC
>.|.|TRBV30|TRBJ1-4
CAWSETSVGDEKLFF
TGTGCCTGGAGTGAGACCAGCGTTGGTGACGAAAAACTGTTTTTT
>few|.|TRBV6-5|TRBJ2-2
CASSWRANTGELFF
TGTGCCAGCAGTTGGAGGGCGAACACCGGGGAGCTGTTTTTT
>few|.|TRBV12-3/TRBV12-4|TRBJ1-1
CASSFGVLSTEAFF
TGTGCCAGCAGTTTTGGAGTCCTGAGCACTGAAGCTTTCTTT
>.|.|TRBV29-1|TRBJ1-1
CSVERGRDTEAFF
TGCAGCGTTGAAAGGGGAAGAGACACTGAAGCTTTCTTT
>.|.|TRBV7-9|TRBJ2-5
CASNAPGGDQYF
TGTGCCAGCAACGCGCCGGGCGGGGACCAGTACTTC
>.|.|TRBV10-3|TRBJ2-3
CAISERGGDRGWYF
TGTGCCATCAGTGAGCGCGGGGGGGACAGGGGATGGTATTTT
>few|.|TRBV5-5|TRBJ1-5
CASSLDTGVGQPQHF
TGTGCCAGCAGCTTGGATACAGGTGTGGGGCAGCCCCAGCATTTT
>few|TRBD2|TRBV4-2|TRBJ2-7
CASSPGGGYSYEQYF
TGTGCCAGCAGCCCGGGGGGAGGATACTCCTACGAGCAGTACTTC
>.|TRBD1|TRBV12-3/TRBV12-4|TRBJ1-3
CASNTRDRTFGNTIYF
TGTGCCAGTAATACCCGGGACAGGACATTTGGAAACACCATATATTTT
>.|.|TRBV4-2|TRBJ2-1
CASSQPGPATYNEQFF
TGTGCCAGCAGCCAACCTGGACCAGCCACCTACAATGAGCAGTTCTTC
>few|.|TRBV5-1|TRBJ1-5
CASSLDTMGNQPQHF
TGCGCCAGCAGCTTGGACACAATGGGCAATCAGCCCCAGCATTTT
>.|.|TRBV20-1|TRBJ1-4
CSARRLLRTERRRNEKLFF
TGCAGTGCTAGACGACTCCTGCGGACAGAAAGACGTAGAAATGAAAAACTGTTTTTT
>.|TRBD1|TRBV5-1|TRBJ2-7
CASSTRQGDSYEQYF
TGCGCCAGCAGCACCAGACAGGGGGACTCCTACGAGCAGTACTTC
>.|.|TRBV15|TRBJ2-6
CATSRDRGRDFSGANVLTF
TGTGCCACCAGCAGAGATCGGGGCAGGGACTTCTCTGGGGCCAACGTCCTGACTTTC
>.|.|TRBV6-6|TRBJ1-2
CASSRESTDYGYTF
TGTGCCAGTTCCAGGGAGTCGACTGACTATGGCTACACCTTC
>.|.|TRBV7-9|TRBJ2-1
CASSSPLGRTYNEQFF
TGTGCCAGCAGCTCCCCTTTGGGGCGAACCTACAATGAGCAGTTCTTC
>many|.|TRBV4-1|TRBJ2-7
CASSQEHGTYEQYF
TGCGCCAGCAGCCAAGAACACGGGACCTACGAGCAGTACTTC
>.|TRBD1|TRBV18|TRBJ1-2
CASSPPVGQWHGYTF
TGTGCCAGCTCACCACCGGTGGGACAGTGGCATGGCTACACCTTC
>few|.|TRBV7-2|TRBJ2-5
CASSYNRVEETQYF
TGTGCCAGCAGCTACAACAGGGTTGAAGAGACCCAGTACTTC
>.|TRBD2|TRBV29-1|TRBJ2-3
CSVAVAGGVDTQYF
TGCAGCGTTGCCGTAGCGGGGGGGGTGGATACGCAGTATTTT
>.|TRBD1|TRBV28|TRBJ2-1
CASSLVRGRDEQFF
TGTGCCAGCAGTTTGGTCAGGGGGAGAGATGAGCAGTTCTTC
>.|.|TRBV6-6|TRBJ1-2
CAGSTGGANYGYTF
TGTGCCGGCAGTACGGGGGGTGCTAACTATGGCTACACCTTC
>.|.|TRBV29-1|TRBJ2-7
CSVEEYYRSSYNEQYF
TGCAGCGTTGAAGAATACTATAGGAGCTCCTACAATGAGCAGTACTTC
>.|.|TRBV18|TRBJ1-2
CASSLGGGGEGYGYTF
TGTGCCAGCTCACTAGGCGGCGGGGGTGAAGGCTATGGCTACACCTTC
>few|TRBD1|TRBV10-3|TRBJ1-2
CATSEQGAGYTF
TGTGCCACTTCGGAGCAGGGGGCTGGCTACACCTTC
>.|.|TRBV7-8|TRBJ1-2
CASSLLSGVTMGGYTF
TGTGCCAGCAGCCTATTATCGGGAGTCACTATGGGAGGCTACACCTTC
>.|.|TRBV6-4|TRBJ2-2
CASSVEGLNAGELFF
TGTGCCAGCAGTGTTGAAGGACTTAACGCCGGGGAGCTGTTTTTT
>few|.|TRBV4-1|TRBJ2-5
CASSQRGGVVETQYF
TGCGCCAGCAGCCAACGGGGCGGGGTCGTGGAGACCCAGTACTTC
>.|TRBD1|TRBV6-6|TRBJ1-2
CASSTLDRVYYGCTF
TGTGCCAGCAGCACACTGGACAGGGTTTACTATGGCTGCACCTTC
>.|.|TRBV6-5|TRBJ1-1
CASSYSEGHRAFF
TGTGCCAGCAGTTACTCGGAAGGACATAGGGCTTTCTTT